Included here is one TCR beta chain sequence, with context. The data stem from a study of blood T cell repertoires in COVID-19. Overall study context: The United States, Italy and Spain were the sources of the acute and convalescent COVID-19 samples. PBMCs, B-cell-depleted T cells, or T cells were the source of the cDNA or gDNA that made up the material.

How the authors handled the data: Reference gene primer amplification gave estimated nucleated cell counts. TCRdb keeps only in-frame clones here, not all; method: immunoSEQ multiplex PCR. The D gene and trimming were derived from the DNA, and the V and J assignments and clone size from that table. The table shows tens of thousands of clones, with 80% occurring only once. The length of the CDR3 is 15 residues. The germline V gene encodes CDR1 KGHSY and CDR2 FQNENV. With 0 bases removed from V and 8 bases from J, the gap between germline ends came to 16 bases. This sequence joins TRBV16 and TRBJ1-1; D uncertain. The sample comprised peripheral blood. The receptor was isolated from a woman of 80 years or more with acute or convalescent COVID-19. CDR3 sequence: CASSQSSTLNREAFF. The CDR3 DNA reads TGTGCCAGCAGCCAATCAAGTACGTTGAACCGGGAAGCTTTCTTT.